This entry is about one T cell receptor beta chain. Its target is unknown. Being one base from a much bigger clone, this may be a read error. This sample is drawn from a study of T cell repertoires in cytomegalovirus infection. Study details: In public TCR beta signatures, there were indications of both CMV infection and matching HLA type. Points from the study as a whole: Cumulative public TCR beta family frequency identified CMV carriers with the relevant HLA. HLA-C-restricted CMV-specific TCR beta clonotypes were dominant in the ex vivo response.

TCRdb recomputed calls from the reads with MiXCR, one row per CDR3 protein. The data show 450,000 to 600,000 distinct CDR3 sequences, roughly 10% seen once. Germline loops: CDR1 SGHAT, CDR2 FQNNGV. There are 15 residues in the CDR3. Specimen: PBMCs. This receptor was identified in a human donor in good health (CMV status not recorded). Some clones in this sample may be carry-over from other donors' samples. The rearrangement joins TRBV11-2 to TRBJ1-6, with 7 bases identical to TRBD1. CDR3 protein: CASSTNRGHNPPLHF. The CDR3 coding sequence is TGTGCCAGCAGCACCAACAGGGGACATAATCCACCCCTCCACTTT.